What follows is one TCR beta chain and its context. V shed 0 bases, J shed 8 bases, and the junction held 1 base outside the gene matches. This CDR3 is built from 13 residues. The germline gives CDR1 WSHSY, CDR2 SAAADI. The data originate from a study of blood T cell repertoires in COVID-19. Across the study: The United States, Italy and Spain supplied acute and convalescent COVID-19 samples. PBMCs, B-cell-depleted T cells, or T cells provided the cDNA or gDNA that made up the material.

Authors' methods: Amplification of reference gene primers provided the estimated nucleated cell counts. Sequenced by immunoSEQ multiplex PCR; TCRdb stores in-frame clones only, minus some. The V and J calls and clone size were taken over from that table, and D and trimming were inferred from the DNA. The data contain about 78,000 clones, approximately 86% of them singletons. The source is a man aged 45-65 years with active or convalescent COVID-19. The chain employs TRBV10-2 and TRBJ2-3; 8 bases agree with TRBD1. Sequenced: peripheral blood. The CDR3 here is CASSESGQVTQYF. CDR3 bases: TGCGCCAGCAGTGAGTCGGGACAGGTTACGCAGTATTTT.